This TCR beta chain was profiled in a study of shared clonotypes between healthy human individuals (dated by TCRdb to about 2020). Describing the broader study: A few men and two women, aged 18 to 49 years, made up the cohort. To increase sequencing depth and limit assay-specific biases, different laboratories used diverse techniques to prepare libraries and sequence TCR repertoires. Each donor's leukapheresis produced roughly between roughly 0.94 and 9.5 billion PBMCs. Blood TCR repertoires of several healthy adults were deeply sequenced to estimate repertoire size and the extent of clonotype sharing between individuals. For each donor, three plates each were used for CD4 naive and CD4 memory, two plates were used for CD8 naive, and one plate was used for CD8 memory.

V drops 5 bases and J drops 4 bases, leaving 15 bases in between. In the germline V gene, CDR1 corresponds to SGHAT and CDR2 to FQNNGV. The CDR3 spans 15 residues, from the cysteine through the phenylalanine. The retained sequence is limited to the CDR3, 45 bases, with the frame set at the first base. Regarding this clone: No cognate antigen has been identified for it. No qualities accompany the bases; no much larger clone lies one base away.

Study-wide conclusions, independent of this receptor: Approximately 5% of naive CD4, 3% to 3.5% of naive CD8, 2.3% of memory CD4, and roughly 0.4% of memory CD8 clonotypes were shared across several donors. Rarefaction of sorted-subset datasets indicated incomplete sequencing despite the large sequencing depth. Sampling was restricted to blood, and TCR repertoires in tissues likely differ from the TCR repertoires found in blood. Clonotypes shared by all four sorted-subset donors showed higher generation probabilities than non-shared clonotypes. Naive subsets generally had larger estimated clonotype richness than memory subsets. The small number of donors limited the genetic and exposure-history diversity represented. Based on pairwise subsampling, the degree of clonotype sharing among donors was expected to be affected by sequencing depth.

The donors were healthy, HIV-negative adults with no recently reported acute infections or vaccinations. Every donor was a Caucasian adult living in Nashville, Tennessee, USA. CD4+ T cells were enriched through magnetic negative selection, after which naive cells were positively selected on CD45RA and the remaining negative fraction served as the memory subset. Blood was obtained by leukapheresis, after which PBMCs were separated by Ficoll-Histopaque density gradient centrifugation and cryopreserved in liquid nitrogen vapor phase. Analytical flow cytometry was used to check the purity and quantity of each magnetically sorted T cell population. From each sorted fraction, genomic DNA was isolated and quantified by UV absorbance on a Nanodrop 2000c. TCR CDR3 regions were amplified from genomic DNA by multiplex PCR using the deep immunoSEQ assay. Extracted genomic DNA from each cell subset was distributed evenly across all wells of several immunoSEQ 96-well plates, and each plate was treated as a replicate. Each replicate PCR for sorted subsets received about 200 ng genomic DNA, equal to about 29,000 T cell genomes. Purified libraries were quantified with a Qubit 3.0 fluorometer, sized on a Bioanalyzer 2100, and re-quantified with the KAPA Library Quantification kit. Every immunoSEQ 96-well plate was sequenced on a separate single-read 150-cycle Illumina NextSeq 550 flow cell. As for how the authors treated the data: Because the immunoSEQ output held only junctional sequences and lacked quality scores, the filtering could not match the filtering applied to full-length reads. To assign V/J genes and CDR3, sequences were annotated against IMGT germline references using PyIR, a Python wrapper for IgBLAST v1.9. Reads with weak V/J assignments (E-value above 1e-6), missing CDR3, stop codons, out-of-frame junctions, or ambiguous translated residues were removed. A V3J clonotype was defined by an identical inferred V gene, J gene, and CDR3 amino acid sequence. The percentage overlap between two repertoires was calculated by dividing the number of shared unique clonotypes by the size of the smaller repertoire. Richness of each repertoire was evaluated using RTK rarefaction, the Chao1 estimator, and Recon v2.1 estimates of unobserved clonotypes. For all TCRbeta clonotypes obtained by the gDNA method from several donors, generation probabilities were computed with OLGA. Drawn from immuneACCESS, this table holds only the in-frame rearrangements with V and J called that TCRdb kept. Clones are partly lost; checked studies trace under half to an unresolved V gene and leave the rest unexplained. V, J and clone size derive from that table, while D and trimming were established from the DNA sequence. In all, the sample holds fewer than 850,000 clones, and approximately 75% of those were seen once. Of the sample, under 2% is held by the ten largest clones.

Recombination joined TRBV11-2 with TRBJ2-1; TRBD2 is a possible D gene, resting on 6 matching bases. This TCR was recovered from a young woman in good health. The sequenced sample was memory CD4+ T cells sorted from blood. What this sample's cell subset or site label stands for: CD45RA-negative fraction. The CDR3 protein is CASSPGGGVYNEQFF. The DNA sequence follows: TGTGCCAGCAGCCCCGGCGGCGGGGTTTACAATGAGCAGTTCTTC.